The rows below give T cell receptor beta chains drawn from one sample of a study of graft-versus-host responses after intestinal transplantation. Libraries were prepared by immunoSEQ multiplex PCR; TCRdb keeps only in-frame clonotypes and omits some of them. The table has some 70,000 clones, just under 95% seen once. The sequencing used bone marrow, collected roughly 780 days after intestinal transplantation. These receptors all come from a human patient who received an intestinal transplant, so some T cells may come from the graft donor. The CDR3 runs from the conserved cysteine through the conserved F or W. Each record gives: D gene, clone size, J gene, V gene, CDR3 DNA, CDR3 protein. A D gene is named only where the DNA matches it firmly. Rows may omit the clone size; those that give it use once, few, many or a size class.

d_call: TRBD2; clone_size: -; j_call: TRBJ2-3; v_call: TRBV5-1; cdr3_nt: TGCGCCAGCAGCCCCCTAGCGGGGGCCAGCACAGATACGCAGTATTTT; cdr3_aa: CASSPLAGASTDTQYF
d_call: TRBD2; clone_size: -; j_call: TRBJ2-5; v_call: TRBV29-1; cdr3_nt: TGCAGCGTTGAAGGGCGACTAGCGGGAGGGCCAATCCAAGAGACCCAGTACTTC; cdr3_aa: CSVEGRLAGGPIQETQYF
d_call: -; clone_size: -; j_call: TRBJ2-1; v_call: TRBV6-6; cdr3_nt: TGTGCCAGATTCGCCACAGGTTGGGTCTACAATGAGCAGTTCTTC; cdr3_aa: CARFATGWVYNEQFF
d_call: -; clone_size: -; j_call: TRBJ2-7; v_call: TRBV6-5; cdr3_nt: TGTGCCAGCAGTGCTTTGCAGGACAATTCCTACGAGCAGTACTTC; cdr3_aa: CASSALQDNSYEQYF
d_call: TRBD2; clone_size: -; j_call: TRBJ2-5; v_call: TRBV5-4; cdr3_nt: TGTGCCAGCAGCCTAGCGGGGGGGCAAGAGACCCAGTACTTC; cdr3_aa: CASSLAGGQETQYF
d_call: -; clone_size: -; j_call: TRBJ1-1; v_call: TRBV6-5; cdr3_nt: TGTGCCAGCAGCCCTCACGGATCAGAAGCTTTCTTT; cdr3_aa: CASSPHGSEAFF
d_call: -; clone_size: -; j_call: TRBJ2-5; v_call: TRBV6-5; cdr3_nt: TGTGCCAGCAGTTACTCATCCTCCCCGGCCCAAGAGACCCAGTACTTC; cdr3_aa: CASSYSSSPAQETQYF
d_call: -; clone_size: once; j_call: TRBJ1-2; v_call: TRBV2; cdr3_nt: TGTGCCAGCACTAAAGGAGAGGGGGGGGTGGCAGCTGGCTACACCTTC; cdr3_aa: CASTKGEGGVAAGYTF
d_call: -; clone_size: -; j_call: TRBJ1-3; v_call: TRBV6-5; cdr3_nt: TGTGCCAGCAGTTACTCGTCAGGAAACACCATATATTTT; cdr3_aa: CASSYSSGNTIYF
d_call: TRBD1; clone_size: -; j_call: TRBJ2-7; v_call: TRBV6-5; cdr3_nt: TGTGCCAGCAGCCCCGGGACAGGCCTCTACGAGCAGTACTTC; cdr3_aa: CASSPGTGLYEQYF
d_call: -; clone_size: -; j_call: TRBJ2-7; v_call: TRBV27; cdr3_nt: TGTGCCAGCTCTGTAGGGGATTTGATGTACGAGCAGTACTTC; cdr3_aa: CASSVGDLMYEQYF
d_call: -; clone_size: -; j_call: TRBJ2-2; v_call: TRBV10-3; cdr3_nt: TGTGCCATCAGTGAGTCCGGGCAGCTTCAGGGGGAGCTGTTTTTT; cdr3_aa: CAISESGQLQGELFF
d_call: TRBD1; clone_size: -; j_call: TRBJ1-1; v_call: TRBV13; cdr3_nt: TGTGCCAGCAGCTTGGGACAGGGGGGTGAAGCTTTCTTT; cdr3_aa: CASSLGQGGEAFF
d_call: -; clone_size: -; j_call: TRBJ1-1; v_call: TRBV5-1; cdr3_nt: TGCGCCAGCAGCTTGGAGCCGGGGGCCACTGAAGCTTTCTTT; cdr3_aa: CASSLEPGATEAFF
d_call: TRBD1; clone_size: -; j_call: TRBJ2-7; v_call: TRBV11-1; cdr3_nt: TGTGCCAGCAGCCTACAACCGGGGACAGCCTACGAGCAGTACTTC; cdr3_aa: CASSLQPGTAYEQYF
d_call: -; clone_size: -; j_call: TRBJ2-1; v_call: TRBV29-1; cdr3_nt: TGCAGCGTTGTAGGGAACTGGGACAATGAGCAGTTCTTC; cdr3_aa: CSVVGNWDNEQFF
d_call: -; clone_size: -; j_call: TRBJ1-2; v_call: TRBV28; cdr3_nt: TGTGCCAGCACGGGGGGTGGAGGCTACACCTTC; cdr3_aa: CASTGGGGYTF
d_call: -; clone_size: -; j_call: TRBJ2-1; v_call: TRBV18; cdr3_nt: TGTGCCAGCTCACCCCCCCTAGCCTACAATGAGCAGTTCTTC; cdr3_aa: CASSPPLAYNEQFF
d_call: -; clone_size: -; j_call: TRBJ1-1; v_call: TRBV10-3; cdr3_nt: TGTGCCATCAGTGGGGGGGACACGATGAACACTGAAGCTTTCTTT; cdr3_aa: CAISGGDTMNTEAFF
d_call: -; clone_size: -; j_call: TRBJ1-1; v_call: TRBV18; cdr3_nt: TGTGCCAGCTCACAGATGGAAGGCACTCGGTACACTGAAGCTTTCTTT; cdr3_aa: CASSQMEGTRYTEAFF
d_call: -; clone_size: -; j_call: TRBJ2-5; v_call: TRBV20-1; cdr3_nt: TGCAGTGCTAGAACCCGGGAGACCCAGTACTTC; cdr3_aa: CSARTRETQYF
d_call: -; clone_size: -; j_call: TRBJ2-7; v_call: TRBV5-6; cdr3_nt: TGTGCCAGCAGCCCAAGACAGTTCTACGAGCAGTACTTC; cdr3_aa: CASSPRQFYEQYF
d_call: -; clone_size: few; j_call: TRBJ1-6; v_call: TRBV2; cdr3_nt: TGTGCCAGCAGGCCCCAGAGTTTAGGTAATTCACCCCTCCACTTT; cdr3_aa: CASRPQSLGNSPLHF
d_call: -; clone_size: -; j_call: TRBJ2-7; v_call: TRBV6-1; cdr3_nt: TGTGCCAGCAGTGAAGGACCCTACGCCTACGAGCAGTACTTC; cdr3_aa: CASSEGPYAYEQYF
d_call: -; clone_size: -; j_call: TRBJ2-7; v_call: TRBV9; cdr3_nt: TGTGCCAGCAGTGCCCAGCCGGGACTGGGGAGCGGGGAGCAGTACTTC; cdr3_aa: CASSAQPGLGSGEQYF
d_call: -; clone_size: -; j_call: TRBJ2-7; v_call: TRBV5-4; cdr3_nt: TGTGCCAGCAGCTTGGGGGACCGCCCTTACGAGCAGTACTTC; cdr3_aa: CASSLGDRPYEQYF
d_call: -; clone_size: -; j_call: TRBJ1-6; v_call: TRBV6-1; cdr3_nt: TGTGCCAGCAGTGAAACAGCCCGCTCCTATAATTCACCCCTCCACTTT; cdr3_aa: CASSETARSYNSPLHF